The clone carrying this TCR beta chain was seen a few times. V lost 6 bases, J lost 4 bases, and 10 bases lay in between. Germline V gives CDR1 MDHEN, CDR2 SYDVKM. This CDR3 comprises 13 residues. Authors' analysis steps: For nucleated cells, counts were estimated from reference gene primer amplification. Sequencing was performed with immunoSEQ multiplex PCR; in TCRdb, only in-frame clones are kept and a portion is missing. V and J calls and clone size follow that table, whereas D and trimming were derived from the DNA. The sample records roughly 260,000 clones, about 90% being singletons. The sample is drawn from a study of blood T cell repertoires in COVID-19. Study overall: Some COVID-19 samples were acute and others convalescent; all came from the United States, Italy and Spain.

The chain combines TRBV28 with TRBJ1-5, with D possibly matching TRBD1 (5 bases). Sequenced material: peripheral blood. This receptor was identified in a woman in her fifties or sixties who had recovered from COVID-19. The CDR3 coding sequence is TGTGCCAGCAGACGAACAGGAAATCAGCCCCAGCATTTT. Amino acids: CASRRTGNQPQHF.